This T cell receptor beta chain was identified during a study of blood T cell repertoires in COVID-19. Study-level background: The origin of the acute and convalescent COVID-19 samples was the United States, Italy and Spain.

Unmatched junction bases numbered 5, after V lost 3 bases and J lost 5 bases. CDR1 and CDR2 (germline): SGHRS, YFSETQ. This CDR3 region has 16 residues. Authors' processing steps: By means of reference gene primer amplification, nucleated cell counts were estimated. Clones were sequenced by immunoSEQ multiplex PCR, and TCRdb holds only the in-frame ones, with some missing. V and J calls and clone size are copied from that table; D and trimming were computed from the DNA. The table lists some 230,000 clones, almost 85% of them singletons, with 15% in the top ten. The V and J genes are TRBV5-1 and TRBJ2-3, with 14 nucleotides matching TRBD2. The origin of this receptor is a man in his forties who had recovered from COVID-19. The sequenced material came from PBMCs or T cells enriched from blood (not recorded which). The CDR3, as DNA: TGCGCCAGCAGCTACCGACTAGCGGGAGGGGAAGATACGCAGTATTTT. It specifies CASSYRLAGGEDTQYF.